One sample yielded the 28 T cell receptor beta chains listed below, sequenced in a study of blood T cell repertoires in COVID-19. TCRdb's table, derived via immunoSEQ multiplex PCR, lists solely in-frame clones and lacks some. This table holds about 54,000 clones, around 86% found once. The source material was peripheral blood. These TCRs come from a human donor in a cohort sampled during active COVID-19.

This chain links TRBV3-1 (or the pseudogene TRBV3-2) with TRBJ2-4, with TRBD1 matching over 11 bases. V shed 1 base and J 6 bases; nucleotides not matched to a gene: 2. CDR3 length: 15 amino acids. In germline, CDR1 is LGHDT, CDR2 YNNKEL (reference sequence). DNA for the CDR3: TGTGCCAGCAGCCAAGGAGGGACAGGGGGAAACATTCAGTACTTC. Translating it yields CASSQGGTGGNIQYF.

The gene calls are TRBV19 and TRBJ2-7; 7 bases line up with TRBD1. Germline values: CDR1 LNHDA, CDR2 SQIVND (reference sequence). The CDR3 loop spans 12 amino acids. The ends lost 8 bases at V and 0 bases at J; junction bases unmatched: 1. CDR3 sequence (DNA): TGTGCCAGTGGGACAGCCTCCTACGAGCAGTACTTC. This gives the protein CASGTASYEQYF.

This rearrangement joins TRBV15 to TRBJ2-7; no clear D. Germline V CDR1 and CDR2: LNHNV, YYDKDF (reference sequence). V was trimmed by 0 bases and J by 6 bases, leaving 9 bases between them. CDR3 size: 13 residues. CDR3 sequence reads: CATSRDTAIEQYF. The CDR3 DNA follows: TGTGCCACCAGCAGAGATACCGCGATCGAGCAGTACTTC.

The gene calls are TRBV6-5 and TRBJ2-7; TRBD1 aligns across 8 bases. J gave up 2 bases and V 6 bases, and 9 bases lay outside the gene matches. CDR1 MNHEY and CDR2 SVGAGI come from the germline V gene. CDR3 size: 15 residues. In nucleotides, the CDR3 is TGTGCCAGCAGGGGAACCGGGACAGGAACCTACGAGCAGTACTTC. This translates into CASRGTGTGTYEQYF.

CDR3 amino acids: CASSLGRGYGYTF. The DNA for the CDR3 is TGTGCCAGCAGTTTGGGAAGGGGTTATGGCTACACCTTC. The V gene is TRBV12-3 or TRBV12-4, the J gene TRBJ1-2, with a possible D match to TRBD1 (5 bases). The CDR3 consists of 13 residues. Trimming pared 3 bases from V and 5 bases from J, leaving 10 bases between.

The chain links TRBV21-1 to TRBJ2-3; the table assigns TRBD1, which was not confirmed against the DNA. TRBV21-1 is tagged as a pseudogene. The CDR3 covers 18 residues. CDR3 region: CASSKAGATPPRTDTQYF. CDR3 bases: TGTGCCAGCAGCAAAGCGGGGGCAACCCCACCTCGCACAGATACGCAGTATTTT.

This rearrangement joins TRBV3-1 (or the pseudogene TRBV3-2) to TRBJ1-1; no clear D. V lost 2 bases and J 8 bases, leaving 9 bases between the germline ends. This CDR3 is built from 12 residues. Germline assignment: CDR1 LGHDT and CDR2 YNNKEL (reference sequence). As DNA, the CDR3 is TGTGCCAGCAGCCAATCCGCGAGCGAAGCTTTCTTT. Residues: CASSQSASEAFF.

The chain employs TRBV27 and TRBJ2-2; D not certain. The V end was cut by 6 bases, the J end by 0 bases, with 8 bases between. In germline, CDR1 is MNHEY, CDR2 SMNVEV (reference sequence). The CDR3 sequence is 14 residues long. The CDR3 loop is CASSPHANTGELFF. The CDR3 coding sequence is TGTGCCAGCAGCCCCCATGCGAACACCGGGGAGCTGTTTTTT.

J is TRBJ1-3 and V is TRBV21-1; the table calls TRBD1, which could not be checked here. TRBV21-1 is deemed a pseudogene. The CDR3 runs 15 residues. CDR3 amino acids: CASSKRHHSGNTIYF. The CDR3 region has the DNA TGTGCCAGCAGCAAGAGACATCACTCTGGAAACACCATATATTTT.

As to this clone: The junction differs from germline at one of its ends, possibly a read error. The chain links TRBV5-1 to TRBJ2-3, with 9 bases fitting TRBD2. The CDR3 is 14 amino acids. The germline V gene has CDR1 SGHRS and CDR2 YFSETQ. The CDR3 nucleotides read TGCGCCAGCAGCACAGGGACTAGCAAAGATACGCAGTATTTT. Residues: CASSTGTSKDTQYF.

The V call is TRBV2, the J call TRBJ2-7; D may be TRBD1 (6 bases). The CDR3 sequence is 14 residues long. Trimming left V 2 bases short and J 5 bases short, with 13 bases between. Germline CDR1 and CDR2: SNHLY and FYNNEI. Here the CDR3 DNA reads TGTGCCAGCAGTGAAATCGGCAGGGGCGACGAGCAGTACTTC. Translating it yields CASSEIGRGDEQYF.

The rearrangement links TRBV27 to TRBJ2-2; D not certain. The CDR3 runs to 14 residues. Trimming took 7 bases from V and 1 from J, leaving 10 bases between them. CDR1 is MNHEY and CDR2 is SMNVEV in the germline V gene (reference sequence). The CDR3 DNA sequence: TGTGCCAGCAAAAGCCCGATGAACACCGGGGAGCTGTTTTTT. It is translated as CASKSPMNTGELFF.

This clone occurred once. The chain carries TRBV7-5 and TRBJ2-1; the D segment call TRBD2 is taken from the table without a DNA check. TRBV7-5 has pseudogene status. The CDR3 totals 15 residues. In DNA, the CDR3 is TGTGTCAGAAGTATAAGACTAGCGGCCCCCAATGAGCAGTTCTTC. It yields the protein CVRSIRLAAPNEQFF.

The V call is TRBV6-5, the J call TRBJ1-1; D gene unclear. This CDR3 contains 15 residues. Trimming shortened V by 6 bases and J by 1 base, and 15 bases separated the two germline ends. Germline CDR1 is MNHEY and CDR2 is SVGAGI. CDR3 loop: CASRPDFVSNTEAFF. Written as DNA, the CDR3 is TGTGCCAGCAGGCCCGACTTCGTTTCGAACACTGAAGCTTTCTTT.

The chain links TRBV10-3 to TRBJ2-1, with a possible D match to TRBD1 (5 bases). There are 14 residues in the CDR3. V lost 3 bases and J lost 6, with 12 bases in between. CDR1 and CDR2 from the germline V gene are ENHRY and SYGVKD. The CDR3 region is CAISDRARVNEQFF. In DNA, the CDR3 is TGTGCCATCAGTGACAGGGCGCGAGTCAATGAGCAGTTCTTC.

The chain couples TRBV4-2 to TRBJ2-7; D might be TRBD2 (6 bases). CDR1 is LGHNA, CDR2 YNFKEQ, per germline. The CDR3 spans 14 residues. Trimming stripped 3 bases from V and 4 bases from J, with 13 bases between. Here the CDR3 DNA reads TGTGCCAGCAGCCATGCGGGAACAGATTACGAGCAGTACTTC. It specifies CASSHAGTDYEQYF.

V usage is TRBV6-5 and J usage is TRBJ2-7; 9 bases align to TRBD1. This CDR3 comprises 14 residues. The V segment lost 6 bases and the J segment 3 bases; nucleotides outside the gene matches: 6. Germline assignment: CDR1 MNHEY and CDR2 SVGAGI. The CDR3 DNA is TGTGCCAGCAGACCGGGACAGGGTTTCTACGAGCAGTACTTC. This codes for CASRPGQGFYEQYF.

A single count supports this clone. The rearrangement links TRBV4-1 to TRBJ1-5; 7 bases align to TRBD1. This CDR3 contains 18 residues. V lost 1 base and J lost 7; bases outside the gene matches: 16. Per the germline V gene, CDR1 is MGHRA and CDR2 is YSYEKL. The CDR3 DNA is TGCGCCAGCAGCCAAGGATCAGGTCGGGACAGCGATTACCAGCCCCAGCATTTT. It codes for CASSQGSGRDSDYQPQHF.

The gene calls are TRBV20-1 and TRBJ1-5; D is undetermined. V gave up 3 bases and J gave up 0 bases, with 9 bases separating them. CDR1 and CDR2 from the germline V gene are DFQATT and SNEGSKA (reference sequence). This CDR3 region has 14 residues. CDR3 region: CSASRGYSNQPQHF. Here the CDR3 DNA reads TGCAGTGCTAGTCGGGGATATAGCAATCAGCCCCAGCATTTT.

This sequence joins TRBV30 and TRBJ2-7; 8 nucleotides line up with TRBD2. The CDR3 is made up of 13 amino acids. The germline CDR1 and CDR2 sequences are GTSNPN and SVGIG (reference sequence). V lost 0 bases, J lost 3 bases, and 1 base stayed unmatched. The CDR3 protein is CAWSVGTSYEQYF. The CDR3 region has the DNA TGTGCCTGGAGTGTAGGGACTAGCTACGAGCAGTACTTC.

This clone has a single count. The V and J genes are TRBV13 and TRBJ2-7; D is possibly TRBD2 (5 bases). Looked up from germline, CDR1 is PRHDT and CDR2 is FYEKMQ (reference sequence). Trimming cost V 5 bases and J 5 bases, with 19 bases left between them. There are 15 residues in the CDR3. CDR3 nucleotide sequence: TGTGCCAGCAGCCCGCCCCCCGCCCGGGGAAACGAGCAGTACTTC. Its protein is CASSPPPARGNEQYF.

This clone has just one count. Here the CDR3 DNA reads TGTGCCAGCAGCGAGGGGACAGGGACCTACAATGAGCAGTTCTTC. Translating it yields CASSEGTGTYNEQFF. V and J are TRBV9 and TRBJ2-1; 9 nucleotides align to TRBD1. The CDR3 spans 15 residues. Germline-derived CDR1 and CDR2 are SGDLS and YYNGEE. V shed 3 bases, J shed 2 bases, and the junction held 3 bases outside the gene matches.

The chain combines TRBV6-6 with TRBJ2-7; a weak D match, TRBD1 (6 bases). Germline V gives CDR1 MNHNY, CDR2 SVGAGI (reference sequence). Trimming cost V 7 bases and J 0 bases, with 13 bases left between them. The CDR3 loop spans 14 amino acids. The CDR3 DNA reads TGTGCCAGCAACGGACAGTCCATCTCCTACGAGCAGTACTTC. Translated: CASNGQSISYEQYF.

This chain links TRBV20-1 with TRBJ2-3; TRBD1 matches 9 bases. The CDR3 loop spans 17 amino acids. Unmatched junction bases numbered 16, after V lost 3 bases and J lost 6 bases. The germline V gene encodes CDR1 DFQATT and CDR2 SNEGSKA (reference sequence). CDR3 DNA: TGCAGTGCTAGTCCCCCCCCCGGGACAGGGCATGAGGATACGCAGTATTTT. It encodes CSASPPPGTGHEDTQYF.

This chain links TRBV4-1 with TRBJ2-3; D is possibly TRBD2 (7 bases). CDR1 is MGHRA, CDR2 YSYEKL, per germline. Trimming shortened V by 0 bases and J by 7 bases, and 14 bases separated the two germline ends. The length of the CDR3 is 15 residues. Here the CDR3 reads CASSQDDSGTYTQYF. As DNA, the CDR3 is TGCGCCAGCAGCCAAGATGACAGCGGGACATATACGCAGTATTTT.

This rearrangement joins TRBV5-4 to TRBJ1-2; D gene unclear. V was cut by 4 bases and J by 3 bases, with 16 bases left in between. CDR3 length: 15 amino acids. Per germline, CDR1 SGHNT and CDR2 YYREEE (reference sequence). The CDR3: CASSRTHTSDYGYTF. As DNA, the CDR3 is TGTGCCAGCAGCCGTACACACACCTCCGACTATGGCTACACCTTC. Complete variable domain (other parts from reference TRBV5-4 and TRBJ1-2): ETGVTQSPTHLIKTRGQQVTLRCSSQSGHNTVSWYQQALGQGPQFIFQYYREEENGRGNFPPRFSGLQFPNYSSELNVNALELDDSALYLCASSRTHTSDYGYTFGSGTRLTVV.

This clone was detected once. This sequence joins TRBV19 and TRBJ1-1; D gene ambiguous. Looked up from germline, CDR1 is LNHDA and CDR2 is SQIVND (reference sequence). This CDR3 is built from 14 residues. Trimming cost V 6 bases and J 2 bases, with 13 bases left between them. This CDR3 reads CASRVSQTNTEAFF. CDR3 DNA: TGTGCCAGTAGGGTGTCCCAAACAAACACTGAAGCTTTCTTT. Full variable domain (missing parts from reference TRBV19 and TRBJ1-1): DGGITQSPKYLFRKEGQNVTLSCEQNLNHDAMYWYRQDPGQGLRLIYYSQIVNDFQKGDIAEGYSVSREKKESFPLTVTSAQKNPTAFYLCASRVSQTNTEAFFGQGTRLTVV.

The chain carries TRBV9 and TRBJ2-3; D unresolved. V lost 3 bases and J lost 3, with 8 bases in between. The CDR3 length is 13 residues. Germline V gives CDR1 SGDLS, CDR2 YYNGEE. The CDR3 DNA follows: TGTGCCAGCAGCGGGGCTCCTACAGATACGCAGTATTTT. Protein product: CASSGAPTDTQYF.